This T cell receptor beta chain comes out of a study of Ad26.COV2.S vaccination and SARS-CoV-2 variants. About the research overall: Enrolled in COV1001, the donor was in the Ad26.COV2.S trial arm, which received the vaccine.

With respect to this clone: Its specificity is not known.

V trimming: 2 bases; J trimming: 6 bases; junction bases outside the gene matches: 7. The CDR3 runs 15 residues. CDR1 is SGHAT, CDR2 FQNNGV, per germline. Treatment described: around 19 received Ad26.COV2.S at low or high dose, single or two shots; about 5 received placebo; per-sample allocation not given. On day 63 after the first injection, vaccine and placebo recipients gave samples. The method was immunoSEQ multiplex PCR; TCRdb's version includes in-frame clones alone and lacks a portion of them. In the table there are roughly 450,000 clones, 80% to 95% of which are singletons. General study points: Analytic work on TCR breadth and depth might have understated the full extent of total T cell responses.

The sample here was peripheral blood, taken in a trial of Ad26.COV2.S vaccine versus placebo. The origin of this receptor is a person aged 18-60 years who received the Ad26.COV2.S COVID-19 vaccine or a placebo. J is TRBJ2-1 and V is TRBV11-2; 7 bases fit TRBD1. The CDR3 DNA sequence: TGTGCCAGCAGCTTACAAGGGGGCGAGGGCAATGAGCAGTTCTTC. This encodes CASSLQGGEGNEQFF.